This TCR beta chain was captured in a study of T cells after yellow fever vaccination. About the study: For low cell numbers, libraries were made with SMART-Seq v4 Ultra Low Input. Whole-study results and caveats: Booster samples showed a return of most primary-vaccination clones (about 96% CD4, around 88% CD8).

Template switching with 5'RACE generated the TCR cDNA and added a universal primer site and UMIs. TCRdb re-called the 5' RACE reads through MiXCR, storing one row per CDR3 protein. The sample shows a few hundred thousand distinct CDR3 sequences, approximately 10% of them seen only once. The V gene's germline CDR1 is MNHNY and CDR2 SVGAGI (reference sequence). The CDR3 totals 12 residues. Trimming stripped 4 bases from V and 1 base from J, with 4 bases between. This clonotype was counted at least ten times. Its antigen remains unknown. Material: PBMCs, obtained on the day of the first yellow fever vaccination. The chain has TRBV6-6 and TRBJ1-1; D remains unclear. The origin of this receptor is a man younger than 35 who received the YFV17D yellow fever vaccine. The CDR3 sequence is CASSSENTEAFF. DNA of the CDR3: TGTGCCAGCAGTTCGGAGAACACTGAAGCTTTCTTT.